This TCR beta chain was identified in a study of patients and donors after allogeneic stem cell transplantation. The CDR3 runs to 14 residues. V lost 9 bases and J lost 4, with 19 bases in between. CDR1 and CDR2 from the germline V gene are SGHRS and YFSETQ. TCRdb re-derived calls from the RT-PCR reads in MiXCR, one entry per CDR3 protein. The sample includes about a million distinct CDR3 sequences, over 15% of them seen just once. The genes are TRBV5-1 and TRBJ1-2; possible D gene TRBD1, 6 bases. Sequencing was done on a sample of blood, either unsorted or a sorted T cell fraction (not recorded which). The TCR comes from a human donor who was either an allogeneic HSCT recipient or a stem cell or donor lymphocyte infusion donor (not recorded which). It is not recorded whose cells these are; they may come from a transplant donor. The CDR3 coding sequence is TGCGCCACGGGGGATCCCCAGGGGAGCTATGGCTACACCTTC. Residues: CATGDPQGSYGYTF. Full variable domain (outside the CDR3, taken from reference TRBV5-1 and TRBJ1-2): KAGVTQTPRYLIKTRGQQVTLSCSPISGHRSVSWYQQTPGQGLQFLFEYFSETQRNKGNFPGRFSGRQFSNSRSEMNVSTLELGDSALYLCATGDPQGSYGYTFGSGTRLTVV.